Listed here are 9 T cell receptor beta chains from one sample, sequenced in a study of blood T cell repertoires in COVID-19. The data were produced by immunoSEQ multiplex PCR, yet TCRdb's version contains in-frame clones alone and is incomplete. Here the sample spans 210,000 or so clones, roughly 88% being singletons. The sequenced sample consisted of PBMCs or T cells enriched from blood (not recorded which). Receptors were obtained from a young woman who had been exposed to COVID-19.

This chain joins TRBV5-4 and TRBJ1-2; TRBD1 matches at 7 bases. The germline V gene has CDR1 SGHNT and CDR2 YYREEE (reference sequence). CDR3 length: 16 amino acids. V was pared by 0 bases and J by 5 bases, with 10 bases of the junction left unmatched. In DNA form, the CDR3 reads TGTGCCAGCAGCTTGGGCGGGACAGTCCCGGGGTATGGCTACACCTTC. Translated, it gives CASSLGGTVPGYGYTF.

This clone has only one observation. The J gene is TRBJ2-4, the V gene TRBV5-1; 14 bases are a match to TRBD2. From germline, CDR1 is SGHRS and CDR2 YFSETQ. This CDR3 has 17 residues. Unmatched junction bases numbered 9, after V lost 4 bases and J lost 6 bases. CDR3 region: CASSGRLAGGRLNIQYF. In DNA, the CDR3 is TGCGCCAGCAGCGGCCGACTAGCGGGAGGGAGGCTAAACATTCAGTACTTC. Complete variable domain (other parts from reference TRBV5-1 and TRBJ2-4): KAGVTQTPRYLIKTRGQQVTLSCSPISGHRSVSWYQQTPGQGLQFLFEYFSETQRNKGNFPGRFSGRQFSNSRSEMNVSTLELGDSALYLCASSGRLAGGRLNIQYFGAGTRLSVL.

The chain couples TRBV28 to TRBJ1-1; D not certain. V gave up 5 bases and J gave up 1 base, with 11 bases separating them. The germline CDR1 and CDR2 sequences are MDHEN and SYDVKM. This CDR3 contains 14 residues. The CDR3 here is CASSKPLPNTEAFF. In nucleotides, the CDR3 is TGTGCCAGCAGTAAGCCGTTGCCGAACACTGAAGCTTTCTTT. Using reference TRBV28 and TRBJ1-1 for the parts outside the CDR3, the full variable domain is DVKVTQSSRYLVKRTGEKVFLECVQDMDHENMFWYRQDPGLGLRLIYFSYDVKMKEKGDIPEGYSVSREKKERFSLILESASTNQTSMYLCASSKPLPNTEAFFGQGTRLTVV.

The rearrangement uses TRBV2 and TRBJ2-1, with D uncertain. The CDR3 totals 11 residues. CDR1 and CDR2 (germline): SNHLY, FYNNEI. Trimming pared 7 bases from V and 5 bases from J, leaving 6 bases between. The CDR3 coding sequence is TGTGCCAGCACTGTTCACAATGAGCAGTTCTTC. It yields the protein CASTVHNEQFF.

The rearrangement links TRBV7-2 to TRBJ2-5; TRBD1 matches at 8 bases. V dropped 5 bases and J dropped 2; count of bases not matched to a gene: 4. The CDR3 spans 14 residues. CDR1 is SGHTA, CDR2 FQGNSA, per germline. Here the CDR3 reads CASSSDRGQETQYF. The CDR3 region has the DNA TGTGCCAGCAGCAGTGACAGGGGTCAAGAGACCCAGTACTTC.

This clone was found a few times. This chain connects TRBV2 to TRBJ1-2; TRBD1 might be the D (6 bases). The CDR3 totals 13 residues. Deletions cut 6 bases from V and 4 bases from J, with 12 bases between. CDR1 and CDR2 (germline): SNHLY, FYNNEI. CDR3 amino acids: CASSTGTGYGYTF. The CDR3 bases are TGTGCCAGCAGCACAGGGACGGGCTATGGCTACACCTTC. The variable domain in full, completed from reference TRBV2 and TRBJ1-2, reads EPEVTQTPSHQVTQMGQEVILRCVPISNHLYFYWYRQILGQKVEFLVSFYNNEISEKSEIFDDQFSVERPDGSNFTLKIRSTKLEDSAMYFCASSTGTGYGYTFGSGTRLTVV.

The chain has TRBV10-3 and TRBJ1-1; D possibly corresponds to TRBD1 (5 bases). The CDR3 length is 15 residues. Germline CDR1 ENHRY, CDR2 SYGVKD. The germline V and J ends were trimmed by 7 bases and 5 bases, with 20 bases remaining between them. The CDR3 DNA sequence: TGTGCCATCACAAGGGGCGAGGGAGGGAAGACTGAAGCTTTCTTT. Its translation is CAITRGEGGKTEAFF.

V gene TRBV5-1 combines with J gene TRBJ1-2; maybe TRBD1 (5 bases). The CDR3 is 17 residues long. The ends were cut back, 4 bases at V and 2 bases at J, with 21 bases in the middle. Germline assignment: CDR1 SGHRS and CDR2 YFSETQ. This CDR3 reads CASSRDSVETQNYGYTF. The DNA for the CDR3 is TGCGCCAGCAGCCGGGACTCAGTGGAAACACAGAACTATGGCTACACCTTC.

The chain carries TRBV29-1 and TRBJ1-2; 8 nucleotides agree with TRBD1. CDR3 length: 11 amino acids. Germline loops: CDR1 SQVTM, CDR2 ANQGSEA. V was pared by 7 bases and J by 8 bases, with 6 bases of the junction left unmatched. CDR3: CSGRQGSGYTF. The CDR3 DNA sequence: TGCAGCGGACGACAGGGGAGCGGCTACACCTTC.